The clone carrying this TCR beta chain was observed at least ten times. Its cognate antigen is unknown. This specimen belongs to a study of early T cells in non-severe SARS-CoV-2 infection. Whole-study context: Bulk RNA taken from unsorted whole blood was sequenced, leaving chains unpaired.

Each cDNA molecule carried a unique molecular identifier. TCRdb used MiXCR to reprocess the 5' RACE reads, holding one entry per CDR3 protein. The sample lists tens of thousands of distinct CDR3 sequences, about 9.7% occurring once. Germline V gene data show CDR1 as SGHKS and CDR2 as YYEKEE (reference sequence). V lost 3 bases and J lost 2, with 8 bases in between. The CDR3 contains 14 residues. The study's findings and limits: Missing private and CD4 specificities, VDJdb matching favored anti-spike CD8 responses.

The receptor's source is an adult who was a healthcare worker with PCR-confirmed SARS-CoV-2 infection or an uninfected control (not recorded which). The chain employs TRBV5-5 and TRBJ2-2, with D uncertain. Material for sequencing was whole blood. CDR3 coding DNA: TGTGCCAGCAGCTCAATATATAACACCGGGGAGCTGTTTTTT. Its translation: CASSSIYNTGELFF.